These 11 T cell receptor beta chains originate from one sample sequenced in a study of prognosis after radiotherapy for stage I lung cancer listed by TCRdb under 2021. For sequencing, an Illumina HiSeq 3000 was employed. The TCR beta CDR3 region was amplified from genomic DNA by two rounds of multiplex PCR. In the first PCR round, primers specific to each TRBV and TRBJ gene were used, and the primer sequences were filed in Chinese patent CN105087789A. TCRdb reworked the public reads: Q25 trimming with fastp, MiXCR clone assembly, productive beta chains retained. Merged by CDR3 protein, the rows form single entries marked with the most common genes and DNA. The sample yields fewer than 40,000 distinct CDR3 sequences; nearly 35% were counted once. The ten largest clonotypes hold approximately 15% of the sample. This material consisted of PBMCs, taken before or after stereotactic body radiation therapy (not recorded which). The receptor set was obtained from a donor at least 50 years old with non-small cell lung cancer.

On this clonotype itself: With a much larger clone just one base away, this may be a read error. The rearrangement links TRBV5-4 to TRBJ2-7; the match to TRBD2 covers 11 bases. Gene TRBJ2-5 matches the end of the DNA better, so the J call may be wrong. CDR3 length equals 14 residues. Germline V CDR1 and CDR2: SGHNT, YYREEE (reference sequence). The CDR3, as DNA: TGTGCCAGCGGCCCAACTAGCGGGAGAGAGACCCAGTACTTC. Encoded protein: CASGPTSGRETQYF.

This clonotype was seen ten or more times. V is TRBV18 and J is TRBJ2-2; TRBD1 agrees at 11 bases. With V trimmed by 4 bases and J by 5 bases, 3 bases remained unmatched. This CDR3 region has 15 residues. Germline V lookup: CDR1 KGHSH, CDR2 LQKENI. CDR3 loop: CASSLGQGATGELFF. The CDR3 coding sequence is TGTGCCAGCTCACTAGGACAGGGGGCGACCGGGGAGCTGTTTTTT. The full variable domain, its missing parts supplied by reference TRBV18 and TRBJ2-2, is NAGVMQNPRHLVRRRGQEARLRCSPMKGHSHVYWYRQLPEEGLKFMVYLQKENIIDESGMPKERFSAEFPKEGPSILRIQQVVRGDSAAYFCASSLGQGATGELFFGEGSRLTVL.

This chain links TRBV6-1 with TRBJ2-1; D gene ambiguous. The CDR3 consists of 15 residues. Germline V gene sequence: CDR1 MNHNS, CDR2 SASEGT. Trimming pared 4 bases from V and 3 bases from J, leaving 13 bases between. Here the CDR3 DNA reads TGTGCCAGCAGTGCTGAACCGAACGTCTACAATGAGCAGTTCTTC. Translation: CASSAEPNVYNEQFF.

This clonotype has at least ten counts. The chain couples TRBV19 to TRBJ2-2; D unresolved. The CDR3 spans 12 residues. The germline V gene encodes CDR1 LNHDA and CDR2 SQIVND (reference sequence). The V end was cut by 7 bases, the J end by 5 bases, with 8 bases between. The CDR3, as DNA: TGTGCCAGTAAGAAAGGGACCGGGGAGCTGTTTTTT. Protein product: CASKKGTGELFF.

This clonotype was detected ten times or more. The chain is built from TRBV6-2 or TRBV6-3 and TRBJ1-4, with D possibly being TRBD1 (5 bases). CDR1 is MNHEY and CDR2 is SVGEGT in the germline V gene. The ends were cut back, 6 bases at V and 4 bases at J, with 12 bases in the middle. The CDR3 totals 14 residues. CDR3 sequence: CASSLGPNNEKLFF. In nucleotides, the CDR3 is TGTGCCAGCAGCTTGGGACCCAATAATGAAAAACTGTTTTTT.

On this clonotype: A far larger clone is only one base removed, so a read error is likely. The gene calls are TRBV6-1 and TRBJ1-5; D is ambiguous. The germline V and J ends were trimmed by 5 bases and 10 bases, with 15 bases remaining between them. The CDR3 length is 13 residues. The V gene's germline CDR1 is MNHNS and CDR2 SASEGT. CDR3 sequence reads: CASSYPLAHPQHF. The CDR3 DNA sequence: TGTGCCAGCAGTTATCCGTTGGCTCATCCCCAGCATTTT.

V gene TRBV6-2 or TRBV6-3 combines with J gene TRBJ2-3; TRBD2 might be the D (6 bases). Per germline, CDR1 MNHEY and CDR2 SVGEGT. Deletions cut 6 bases from V and 2 bases from J, with 21 bases between. The CDR3 consists of 17 residues. CDR3 DNA: TGTGCCAGCAGCCCACTAGCACTACGGGGTATCACAGATACGCAGTATTTT. Protein: CASSPLALRGITDTQYF.

The CDR3 nucleotides read TGTGCCAGCAGTGAATTAGGGGACCATGGCTACACCTTC. As protein: CASSELGDHGYTF. The chain carries TRBV25-1 and TRBJ1-2; tentatively, D is TRBD1 (5 bases). V dropped 1 base and J dropped 6 bases, with 9 bases sitting between them. This CDR3 is 13 amino acids long. Germline CDR1 and CDR2: MGHDK and SYGVNS.

This clonotype occurred many times. This may be a read error: a much more frequent sequence differs by one nucleotide. The conserved phenylalanine or tryptophan normally closing the CDR3 is absent here, so this likely arose from a read error. This rearrangement joins TRBV28 to TRBJ1-2; D call uncertain. Germline V gives CDR1 MDHEN, CDR2 SYDVKM. The CDR3 totals 10 residues. The CDR3: CASGKYGYTS. CDR3 DNA sequence: TGTGCATCCGGAAAATATGGCTACACCTCC.

Turning to this clonotype: A much larger clone differs by one base, so this may be a read error. The chain recombines TRBV28 with TRBJ2-2, with D possibly being TRBD1 (6 bases). The germline V gene has CDR1 MDHEN and CDR2 SYDVKM. The CDR3 has 15 residues. The CDR3 reads CASSLPGQMTGEPFF. In DNA form, the CDR3 reads TGTGCCAGCAGTTTACCGGGACAAATGACCGGGGAGCCGTTTTTT.

A word on this clonotype: A much larger clone is a single base away; this may be a read error. The chain uses TRBV27 and TRBJ2-6; possible D gene TRBD1, 6 bases. The length of the CDR3 is 21 residues. The germline gives CDR1 MNHEY, CDR2 SMNVEV (reference sequence). The DNA of the CDR3 is TGTGCCAGCAGTTTTCGAAGGTCGCAGGGGCGATTACTCTCTGGGTCCAACGTCCTGACTTTC. Its translation is CASSFRRSQGRLLSGSNVLTF.